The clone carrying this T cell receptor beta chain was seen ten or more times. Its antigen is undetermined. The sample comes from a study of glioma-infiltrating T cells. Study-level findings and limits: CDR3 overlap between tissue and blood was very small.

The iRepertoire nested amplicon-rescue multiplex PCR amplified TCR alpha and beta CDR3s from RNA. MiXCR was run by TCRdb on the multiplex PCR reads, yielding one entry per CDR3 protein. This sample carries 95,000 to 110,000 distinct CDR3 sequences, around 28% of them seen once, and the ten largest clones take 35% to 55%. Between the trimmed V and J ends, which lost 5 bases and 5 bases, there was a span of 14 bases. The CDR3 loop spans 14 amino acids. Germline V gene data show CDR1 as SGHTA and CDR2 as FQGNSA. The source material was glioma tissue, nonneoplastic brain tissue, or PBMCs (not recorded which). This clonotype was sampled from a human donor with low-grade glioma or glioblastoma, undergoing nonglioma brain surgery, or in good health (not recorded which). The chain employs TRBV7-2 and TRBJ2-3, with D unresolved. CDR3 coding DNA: TGTGCCAGCAGCCCGCCCCCACTGGGAGATACGCAGTATTTT. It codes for CASSPPPLGDTQYF.